This is a list of T cell receptor beta chains from one sample in a study of shared T cell receptors in the human thymus. Measured with immunoSEQ multiplex PCR; TCRdb has only the in-frame clones, and not every one. The sample yields hundreds of thousands of clones, around 87% seen once. Another study also made use of these data, one on human thymus T cells.

The sequenced sample consisted of thymocytes. All receptors derive from a boy less than two years old with a congenital heart defect. Each CDR3 is given with its conserved first and last residue. D genes are given only for firm matches. Size tells how often a clone was seen (once, few, many) or the class of an expanded clone, and some rows leave it out.

TRBV2	TRBJ2-1	-	TRBD1	TGTGCCAGCAGCCGCCCGGACAGGGGGTACAATGAGCAGTTCTTC	CASSRPDRGYNEQFF
TRBV5-1	TRBJ2-3	once	TRBD2	TGCGCCAGCAGCTCAAATAGCGGGGGGGGTGATACGCAGTATTTT	CASSSNSGGGDTQYF
TRBV5-6	TRBJ2-7	-	TRBD1	TGTGCCAGCAGCGGGATTCTTGAGACAGGGAGCCACGAGCAGTACTTC	CASSGILETGSHEQYF
TRBV6-5	TRBJ1-2	-	-	TGTGCCAGCAGGCCCCCCGGGGGGCGCTATGGCTACACCTTC	CASRPPGGRYGYTF
TRBV5-1	TRBJ2-3	-	TRBD2	TGCGCCAGCAGCTCCCGACTAGCGGGAGGCACCACAGATACGCAGTATTTT	CASSSRLAGGTTDTQYF
TRBV6-5	TRBJ1-1	once	TRBD1	TGTGCCAGCAGGACTGACAGGGACACTGAAGCTTTCTTT	CASRTDRDTEAFF
TRBV14	TRBJ1-3	few	-	TGTGCCAGCAGCCAATTTGACAGGCCGGAGTTTACCATATATTTT	CASSQFDRPEFTIYF
TRBV23-1	TRBJ2-6	-	-	TGCGCCAGCAGTCAAGATTCGATGGGGCAGGACTCTGGGGCCAACGTCCTGACTTTC	CASSQDSMGQDSGANVLTF
TRBV7-6	TRBJ2-3	-	TRBD2	TGTGCCAGCAGCTTTGCTAGCGGGATTACAGATACGCAGTATTTT	CASSFASGITDTQYF
TRBV7-2	TRBJ2-7	-	TRBD1	TGTGCCAGCAGCTCCCGTGACAGGGATTGGTCTAGAGGCTATGAGCAGTACTTC	CASSSRDRDWSRGYEQYF
TRBV9	TRBJ2-1	-	-	TGTGCCAGCAGCGGGACTGCTCATGGGTTCGATGAGCAGTTCTTC	CASSGTAHGFDEQFF